The rows below give T cell receptor beta chains drawn from one sample of a study of beta chain features in type 1 diabetes. Repertoires were generated with immunoSEQ multiplex PCR, while TCRdb's copy carries only in-frame clones and drops some. The data show 300,000 or so clones, roughly 9% seen once. Source material: central memory CD4+ T cells from blood. The source of these receptors is a man aged 25 to 40 with type 1 diabetes. CDR3s include the opening cysteine and the closing phenylalanine or tryptophan. Fields, in order: D gene, V gene, J gene, clone size, CDR3 DNA, CDR3 protein. The D gene is left open where the match is weak. Some rows have no size entry. The others give once, few or many, or a class for an expanded clone.

d_call: -
v_call: TRBV29-1
j_call: TRBJ1-2
clone_size: few
cdr3_nt: TGCAGCGCCCTATCCAGGGCTAACTATGGCTACACCTTC
cdr3_aa: CSALSRANYGYTF

d_call: -
v_call: TRBV2
j_call: TRBJ1-1
clone_size: few
cdr3_nt: TGTGCCAGCAGTGAAAGAGGGGAAACTTTCTTT
cdr3_aa: CASSERGETFF

d_call: TRBD1
v_call: TRBV19
j_call: TRBJ2-7
clone_size: many
cdr3_nt: TGTGCCAGTAGTACGACAGGGCCAACCTACGAGCAGTACTTC
cdr3_aa: CASSTTGPTYEQYF

d_call: -
v_call: TRBV6-1
j_call: TRBJ2-3
clone_size: -
cdr3_nt: TGTGCCGGTCGTAGCGGCACAGATACGCAGTATTTT
cdr3_aa: CAGRSGTDTQYF

d_call: -
v_call: TRBV2
j_call: TRBJ1-5
clone_size: few
cdr3_nt: TGTGCCAGCACCGACGGTAGTTATAGCAATCAGCCCCAGCATTTT
cdr3_aa: CASTDGSYSNQPQHF

d_call: -
v_call: TRBV7-2
j_call: TRBJ2-5
clone_size: few
cdr3_nt: TGTGCCAGCAGTCGGGGGCCCCAGGAAGAGACCCAGTACTTC
cdr3_aa: CASSRGPQEETQYF

d_call: -
v_call: TRBV7-2
j_call: TRBJ2-1
clone_size: few
cdr3_nt: TGTGCCAGCAGCGAGGGCCCGGCTGAGCCTTACAATGAGCAGTTCTTC
cdr3_aa: CASSEGPAEPYNEQFF

d_call: -
v_call: TRBV19
j_call: TRBJ1-5
clone_size: -
cdr3_nt: TGTGCCAGTAGCGGATCATCCAATCAGCCCCAGCATTTT
cdr3_aa: CASSGSSNQPQHF

d_call: -
v_call: TRBV10-3
j_call: TRBJ1-1
clone_size: few
cdr3_nt: TGTGCCATCAGTGAGACGGTCATGGGCTTGACTTTCTTT
cdr3_aa: CAISETVMGLTFF

d_call: -
v_call: TRBV7-8
j_call: TRBJ2-3
clone_size: few
cdr3_nt: TGTGCCAGCAGCTTGGCATGGAATACGCAGTATTTT
cdr3_aa: CASSLAWNTQYF

d_call: -
v_call: TRBV28
j_call: TRBJ2-1
clone_size: many
cdr3_nt: TGTGCCAGCAGCGCCGTCTACAATGAGCAGTTCTTC
cdr3_aa: CASSAVYNEQFF

d_call: -
v_call: TRBV7-2
j_call: TRBJ1-2
clone_size: -
cdr3_nt: TGTGCCAGCAGCCCGTTTAAGGAGACAGCTAACTATGGCTACACCTTC
cdr3_aa: CASSPFKETANYGYTF

d_call: -
v_call: TRBV11-3
j_call: TRBJ2-3
clone_size: -
cdr3_nt: TGTGCCAGCAGCTCCCGCTTGGCGGATACGCAGTATTTT
cdr3_aa: CASSSRLADTQYF

d_call: -
v_call: TRBV9
j_call: TRBJ1-5
clone_size: few
cdr3_nt: TGTGCCAGCAGCGAGGGGAGCTTTGGGAACCAGCCCCAGCATTTT
cdr3_aa: CASSEGSFGNQPQHF

d_call: -
v_call: TRBV7-2
j_call: TRBJ2-3
clone_size: -
cdr3_nt: TGTGCCAGCAGCTTCTACGGAACTAGCACAGATACGCAGTATTTT
cdr3_aa: CASSFYGTSTDTQYF

d_call: -
v_call: TRBV7-2
j_call: TRBJ1-5
clone_size: -
cdr3_nt: TGTGCCAGCAGCGTTTACCGGGACGGAAATCAGCCCCAGCATTTT
cdr3_aa: CASSVYRDGNQPQHF

d_call: TRBD1
v_call: TRBV6-6
j_call: TRBJ1-5
clone_size: -
cdr3_nt: TGTGCCATCAGAGGGACAGGGGGCGATCCCCAGCATTTT
cdr3_aa: CAIRGTGGDPQHF

d_call: TRBD2
v_call: TRBV7-2
j_call: TRBJ2-1
clone_size: few
cdr3_nt: TGTGCCAGCAGCAGCTCCGGGACTAGCGGGGGGAATGAGCAGTTCTTC
cdr3_aa: CASSSSGTSGGNEQFF

d_call: TRBD1
v_call: TRBV4-1
j_call: TRBJ1-2
clone_size: -
cdr3_nt: TGCGCCAGCAGCCAAGAAGCGCCGACAGGGGACGGATATGGCTACACCTTC
cdr3_aa: CASSQEAPTGDGYGYTF

d_call: -
v_call: TRBV5-1
j_call: TRBJ2-1
clone_size: few
cdr3_nt: TGCGCCAGCAGCTTGAACAATGGGAGGCACAATGAGCAGTTCTTC
cdr3_aa: CASSLNNGRHNEQFF

d_call: -
v_call: TRBV29-1
j_call: TRBJ1-6
clone_size: -
cdr3_nt: TGCAGCGTTGGTTTAGAGTATAATTCACCCCTCCACTTT
cdr3_aa: CSVGLEYNSPLHF

d_call: -
v_call: TRBV6-5
j_call: TRBJ2-7
clone_size: -
cdr3_nt: TGTGCCAGCAGGACGGACTCCCCCTACGAGCAGTACTTC
cdr3_aa: CASRTDSPYEQYF

d_call: TRBD1
v_call: TRBV4-3
j_call: TRBJ1-2
clone_size: -
cdr3_nt: TGCGCCAGCAGCCAAGGGTCGGGACAGGGTTTTGGTGGCTACACCTTC
cdr3_aa: CASSQGSGQGFGGYTF

d_call: TRBD1
v_call: TRBV19
j_call: TRBJ2-6
clone_size: -
cdr3_nt: TGTGCCAGTAGTATCCGGCTGGGGGACAGAATGTATCCTGGGGCCAACGTCCTGACTTTC
cdr3_aa: CASSIRLGDRMYPGANVLTF

d_call: -
v_call: TRBV25-1
j_call: TRBJ1-5
clone_size: few
cdr3_nt: TGTGCCAGCACTCGCAGAACTGGTGATAGCAATCAGCCCCAGCATTTT
cdr3_aa: CASTRRTGDSNQPQHF

d_call: -
v_call: TRBV7-8
j_call: TRBJ2-3
clone_size: few
cdr3_nt: TGTGCCAGCGTGGGGGCCACAGATACGCAGTATTTT
cdr3_aa: CASVGATDTQYF

d_call: -
v_call: TRBV10-3
j_call: TRBJ1-1
clone_size: few
cdr3_nt: TGTGCCATCAGTGCGTTAGAGAACACTGAAGCTTTCTTT
cdr3_aa: CAISALENTEAFF

d_call: TRBD1
v_call: TRBV6-5
j_call: TRBJ1-6
clone_size: few
cdr3_nt: TGTGCCAGCAACTACGACAGGGCATATAATTCACCCCTCCACTTT
cdr3_aa: CASNYDRAYNSPLHF

d_call: -
v_call: TRBV7-2
j_call: TRBJ1-1
clone_size: few
cdr3_nt: TGTGCCAGCAGCCCCCGGAGGGGCGACGCTGAAGCTTTCTTT
cdr3_aa: CASSPRRGDAEAFF

d_call: TRBD1
v_call: TRBV9
j_call: TRBJ2-7
clone_size: few
cdr3_nt: TGTGCCAGCAGCGTAGGGACAGGGGTAGGCTACGAGCAGTACTTC
cdr3_aa: CASSVGTGVGYEQYF

d_call: -
v_call: TRBV28
j_call: TRBJ1-4
clone_size: few
cdr3_nt: TGTGCCAGCAGCATCGGGCGTGAAAAACTGTTTTTT
cdr3_aa: CASSIGREKLFF

d_call: -
v_call: TRBV30
j_call: TRBJ1-6
clone_size: -
cdr3_nt: TGTGCCTGGTCCGGGGCAGGGCATTCACCCCTCCACTTT
cdr3_aa: CAWSGAGHSPLHF

d_call: -
v_call: TRBV11-2
j_call: TRBJ1-1
clone_size: -
cdr3_nt: TGTGCCAGCAGCTTAGGGATGAACACTGAAGCTTTCTTT
cdr3_aa: CASSLGMNTEAFF

d_call: -
v_call: TRBV10-3
j_call: TRBJ1-6
clone_size: -
cdr3_nt: TGTGCCAGCAGTGATCTCAATCCCCCACCCCTCCACTTT
cdr3_aa: CASSDLNPPPLHF

d_call: -
v_call: TRBV14
j_call: TRBJ2-7
clone_size: -
cdr3_nt: TGTGCCAGCAGCAAGGTCGGAGCCTCCTACGAGCAGTACTTC
cdr3_aa: CASSKVGASYEQYF

d_call: -
v_call: TRBV5-3
j_call: TRBJ2-5
clone_size: -
cdr3_nt: TGTGCCAGAGCATTGGCACCTTTTGAGACCCAGTACTTC
cdr3_aa: CARALAPFETQYF

d_call: -
v_call: TRBV29-1
j_call: TRBJ2-5
clone_size: -
cdr3_nt: TGCAGCGTTGAGGGGGTCGGAGAGACCCAGTACTTC
cdr3_aa: CSVEGVGETQYF

d_call: TRBD1
v_call: TRBV6-6
j_call: TRBJ1-6
clone_size: few
cdr3_nt: TGTGCCAGCAGAGAGACAGGGAGTAATATAGACTCACCCCTCCACTTT
cdr3_aa: CASRETGSNIDSPLHF

d_call: TRBD1
v_call: TRBV9
j_call: TRBJ1-6
clone_size: -
cdr3_nt: TGTGCCAGCAGCGTATACCCCGTGGGACAGGGGGCCTCACCCCTCCACTTT
cdr3_aa: CASSVYPVGQGASPLHF

d_call: -
v_call: TRBV7-2
j_call: TRBJ1-6
clone_size: -
cdr3_nt: TGTGCCAGCAGCCTCCGGAGGACAGCCAGTTCACCCCTCCACTTT
cdr3_aa: CASSLRRTASSPLHF